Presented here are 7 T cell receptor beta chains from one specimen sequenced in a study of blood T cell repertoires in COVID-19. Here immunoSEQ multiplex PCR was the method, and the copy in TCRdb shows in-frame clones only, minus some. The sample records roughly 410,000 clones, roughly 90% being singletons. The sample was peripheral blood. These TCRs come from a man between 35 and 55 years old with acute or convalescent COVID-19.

CDR3 amino acids: CASSVGGESYNEQFF. The CDR3 nucleotides read TGTGCCAGCAGCGTAGGGGGCGAGTCCTACAATGAGCAGTTCTTC. V gene TRBV9 combines with J gene TRBJ2-1; weak D call: TRBD1 (5 bases). Per the germline V gene, CDR1 is SGDLS and CDR2 is YYNGEE. CDR3 length: 15 amino acids. V was shortened by 0 bases and J by 1 base, with 8 bases between the two germline ends.

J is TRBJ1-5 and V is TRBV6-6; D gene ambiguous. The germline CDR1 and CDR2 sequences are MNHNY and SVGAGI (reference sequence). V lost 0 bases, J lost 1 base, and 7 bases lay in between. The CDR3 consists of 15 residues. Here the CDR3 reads CASSYSGRSNQPQHF. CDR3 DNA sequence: TGTGCCAGCAGTTACTCCGGTAGAAGCAATCAGCCCCAGCATTTT.

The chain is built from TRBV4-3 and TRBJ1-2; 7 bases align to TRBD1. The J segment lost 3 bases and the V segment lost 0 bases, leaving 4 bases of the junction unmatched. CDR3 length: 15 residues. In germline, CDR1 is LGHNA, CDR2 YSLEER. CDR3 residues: CASSQDRGSDYGYTF. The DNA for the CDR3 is TGCGCCAGCAGCCAAGACAGGGGGTCGGACTATGGCTACACCTTC.

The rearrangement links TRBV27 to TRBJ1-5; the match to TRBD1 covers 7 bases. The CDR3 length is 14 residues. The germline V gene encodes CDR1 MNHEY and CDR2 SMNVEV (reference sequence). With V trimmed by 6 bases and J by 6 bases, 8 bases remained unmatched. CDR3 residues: CASSPTGISQPQHF. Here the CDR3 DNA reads TGTGCCAGCAGCCCGACAGGGATCAGTCAGCCCCAGCATTTT.

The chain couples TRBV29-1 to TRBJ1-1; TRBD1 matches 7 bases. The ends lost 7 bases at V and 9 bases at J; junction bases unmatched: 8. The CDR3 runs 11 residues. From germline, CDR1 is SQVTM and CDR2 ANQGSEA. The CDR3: CSGSQGQQAFF. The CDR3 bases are TGCAGCGGATCACAGGGACAGCAAGCTTTCTTT.

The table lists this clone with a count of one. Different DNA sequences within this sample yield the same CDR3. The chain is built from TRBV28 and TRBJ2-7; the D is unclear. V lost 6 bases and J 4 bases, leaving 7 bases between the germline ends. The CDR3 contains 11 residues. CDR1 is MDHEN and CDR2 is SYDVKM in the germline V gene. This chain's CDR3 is CASSPRYEQYF. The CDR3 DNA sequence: TGTGCCAGCAGCCCGAGGTACGAGCAGTACTTC. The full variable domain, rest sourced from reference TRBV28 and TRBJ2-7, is DVKVTQSSRYLVKRTGEKVFLECVQDMDHENMFWYRQDPGLGLRLIYFSYDVKMKEKGDIPEGYSVSREKKERFSLILESASTNQTSMYLCASSPRYEQYFGPGTRLTVT.

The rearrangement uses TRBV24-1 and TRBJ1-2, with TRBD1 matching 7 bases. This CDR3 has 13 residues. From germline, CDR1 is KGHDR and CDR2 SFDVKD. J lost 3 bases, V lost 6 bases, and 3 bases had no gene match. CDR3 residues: CATSIDRDYGYTF. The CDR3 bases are TGTGCCACCAGTATAGACAGGGACTATGGCTACACCTTC.